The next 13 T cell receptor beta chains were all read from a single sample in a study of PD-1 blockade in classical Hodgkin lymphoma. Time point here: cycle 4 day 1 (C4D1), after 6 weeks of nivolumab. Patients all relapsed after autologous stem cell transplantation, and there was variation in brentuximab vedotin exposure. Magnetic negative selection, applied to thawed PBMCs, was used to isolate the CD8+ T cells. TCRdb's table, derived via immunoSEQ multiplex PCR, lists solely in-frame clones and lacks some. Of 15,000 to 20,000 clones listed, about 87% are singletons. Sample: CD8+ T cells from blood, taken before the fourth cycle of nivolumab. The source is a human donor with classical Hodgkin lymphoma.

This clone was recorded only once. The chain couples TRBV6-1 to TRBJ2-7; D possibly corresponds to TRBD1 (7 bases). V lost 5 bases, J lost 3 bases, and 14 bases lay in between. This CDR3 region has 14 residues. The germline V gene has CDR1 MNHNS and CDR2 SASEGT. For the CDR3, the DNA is TGTGCCAGCAGTCGCAGGGGGGAATACTACGAGCAGTACTTC. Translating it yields CASSRRGEYYEQYF.

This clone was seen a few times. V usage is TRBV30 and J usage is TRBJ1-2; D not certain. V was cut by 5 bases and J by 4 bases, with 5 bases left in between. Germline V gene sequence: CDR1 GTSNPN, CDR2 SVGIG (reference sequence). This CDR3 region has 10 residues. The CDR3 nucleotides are TGTGCCTGGTGGAGCTATGGCTACACCTTC. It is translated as CAWWSYGYTF.

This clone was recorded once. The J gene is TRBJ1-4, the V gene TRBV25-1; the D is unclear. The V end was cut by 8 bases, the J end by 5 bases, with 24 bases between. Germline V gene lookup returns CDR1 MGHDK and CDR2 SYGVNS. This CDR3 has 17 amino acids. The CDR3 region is CASRNQVDGSGNEKLFF. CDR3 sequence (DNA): TGTGCCAGCCGGAATCAAGTAGACGGGTCAGGAAATGAAAAACTGTTTTTT.

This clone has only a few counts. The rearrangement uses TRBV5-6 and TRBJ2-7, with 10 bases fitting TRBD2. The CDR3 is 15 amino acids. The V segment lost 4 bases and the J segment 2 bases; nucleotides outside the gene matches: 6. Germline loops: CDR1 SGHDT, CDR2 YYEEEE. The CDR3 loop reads CASSPLAGGPYEQYF. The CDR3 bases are TGTGCCAGCAGCCCCTTAGCGGGAGGCCCCTACGAGCAGTACTTC.

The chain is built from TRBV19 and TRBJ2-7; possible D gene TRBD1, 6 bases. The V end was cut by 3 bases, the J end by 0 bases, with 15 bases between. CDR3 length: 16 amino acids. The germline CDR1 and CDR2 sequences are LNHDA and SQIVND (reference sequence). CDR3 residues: CASSIGRYRASYEQYF. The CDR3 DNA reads TGTGCCAGTAGTATTGGCCGGTACAGGGCCTCCTACGAGCAGTACTTC.

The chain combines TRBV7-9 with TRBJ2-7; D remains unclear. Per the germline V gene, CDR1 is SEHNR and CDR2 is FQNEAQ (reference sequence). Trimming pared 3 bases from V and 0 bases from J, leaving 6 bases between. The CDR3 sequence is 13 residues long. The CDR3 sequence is CASSFPSSYEQYF. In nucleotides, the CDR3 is TGTGCCAGCAGCTTCCCTAGCTCCTACGAGCAGTACTTC.

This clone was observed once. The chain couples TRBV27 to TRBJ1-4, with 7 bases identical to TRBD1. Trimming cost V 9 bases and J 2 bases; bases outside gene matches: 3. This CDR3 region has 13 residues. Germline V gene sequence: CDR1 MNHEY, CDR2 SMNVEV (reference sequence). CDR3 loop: CASTTGTNEKLFF. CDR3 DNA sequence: TGTGCCAGTACGACAGGGACTAATGAAAAACTGTTTTTT.

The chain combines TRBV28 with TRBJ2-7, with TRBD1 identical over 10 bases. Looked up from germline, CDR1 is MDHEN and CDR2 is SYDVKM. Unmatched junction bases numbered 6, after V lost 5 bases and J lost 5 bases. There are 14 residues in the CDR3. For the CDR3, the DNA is TGTGCCAGCAGTAACCGGGACAGGGGCCACGAGCAGTACTTC. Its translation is CASSNRDRGHEQYF. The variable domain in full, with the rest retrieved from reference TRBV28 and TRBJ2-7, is DVKVTQSSRYLVKRTGEKVFLECVQDMDHENMFWYRQDPGLGLRLIYFSYDVKMKEKGDIPEGYSVSREKKERFSLILESASTNQTSMYLCASSNRDRGHEQYFGPGTRLTVT.

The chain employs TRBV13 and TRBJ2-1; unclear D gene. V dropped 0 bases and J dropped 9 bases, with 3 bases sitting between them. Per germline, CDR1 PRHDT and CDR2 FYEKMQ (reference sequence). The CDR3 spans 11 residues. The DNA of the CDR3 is TGTGCCAGCAGCTTAGGTGGTGAGCAGTTCTTC. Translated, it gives CASSLGGEQFF.

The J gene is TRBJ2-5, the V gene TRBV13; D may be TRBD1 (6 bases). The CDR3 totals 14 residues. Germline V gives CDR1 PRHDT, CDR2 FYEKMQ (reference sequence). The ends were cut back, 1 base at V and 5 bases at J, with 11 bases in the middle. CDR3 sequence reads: CASSLDRAWETQYF. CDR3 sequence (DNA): TGTGCCAGCAGCTTAGACAGGGCTTGGGAGACCCAGTACTTC.

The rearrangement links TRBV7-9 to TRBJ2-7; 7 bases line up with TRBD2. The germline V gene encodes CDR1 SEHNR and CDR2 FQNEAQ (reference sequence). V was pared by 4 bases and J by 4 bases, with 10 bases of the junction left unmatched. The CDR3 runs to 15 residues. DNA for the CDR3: TGTGCCAGCAGCTCCCGGGGGGACTCCATTTACGAGCAGTACTTC. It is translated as CASSSRGDSIYEQYF.

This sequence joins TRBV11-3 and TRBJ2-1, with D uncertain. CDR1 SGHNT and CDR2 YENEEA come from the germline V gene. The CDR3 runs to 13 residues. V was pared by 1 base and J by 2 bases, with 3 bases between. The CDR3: CASSLATYNEQFF. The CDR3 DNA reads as TGTGCCAGCAGCTTAGCCACCTACAATGAGCAGTTCTTC.

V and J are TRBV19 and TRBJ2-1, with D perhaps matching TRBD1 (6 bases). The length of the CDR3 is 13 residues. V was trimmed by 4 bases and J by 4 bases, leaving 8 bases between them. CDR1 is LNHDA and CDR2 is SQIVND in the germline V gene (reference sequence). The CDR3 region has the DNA TGTGCCAGTAGTACCGGACAGTACAATGAGCAGTTCTTC. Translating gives CASSTGQYNEQFF.